Below, 30 T cell receptor beta chains from the same sample are listed, as sequenced in a study of beta chain features in type 1 diabetes. Sequencing targeted expressed TCRB transcripts, as all isolated RNA had been reverse transcribed. Here immunoSEQ multiplex PCR was the method, and the copy in TCRdb shows in-frame clones only, minus some. The sample has about 42,000 clones; 50% are singletons. Specimen: stem cell memory CD4+ T cells from blood. These TCRs come from a woman under 40 in good health.

This clone has a single count. J is TRBJ2-2 and V is TRBV2, with D tentatively TRBD1 (5 bases). The CDR3 is 15 residues long. Trimming stripped 7 bases from V and 4 bases from J, with 16 bases between. CDR1 and CDR2 (germline): SNHLY, FYNNEI. Here the CDR3 DNA reads TGTGCCAGCACTCCCGACAGCACGGTCACCGGGGAGCTGTTTTTT. Residues: CASTPDSTVTGELFF. Using reference TRBV2 and TRBJ2-2 for the parts outside the CDR3, the full variable domain is EPEVTQTPSHQVTQMGQEVILRCVPISNHLYFYWYRQILGQKVEFLVSFYNNEISEKSEIFDDQFSVERPDGSNFTLKIRSTKLEDSAMYFCASTPDSTVTGELFFGEGSRLTVL.

In DNA, the CDR3 is TGTGCCATCAGTGTAGCGGGAGCGCCCTACGAGCAGTACTTC. This codes for CAISVAGAPYEQYF. The chain recombines TRBV10-3 with TRBJ2-7; TRBD2 aligns across 9 bases. Germline CDR1 ENHRY, CDR2 SYGVKD. This CDR3 spans 14 amino acids. The ends lost 4 bases at V and 2 bases at J; junction bases unmatched: 3.

The chain links TRBV18 to TRBJ1-5; the D gene is possibly TRBD1 (5 bases). The germline V gene has CDR1 KGHSH and CDR2 LQKENI. The CDR3 is 16 amino acids. V was trimmed by 4 bases and J by 1 base, leaving 14 bases between them. Here the CDR3 reads CASSLSDSFSNQPQHF. CDR3 DNA sequence: TGTGCCAGCTCACTCTCTGACAGTTTCAGCAATCAGCCCCAGCATTTT.

The rearrangement links TRBV5-1 to TRBJ2-3; a possible D gene is TRBD1 (6 bases). The germline gives CDR1 SGHRS, CDR2 YFSETQ. The CDR3 consists of 14 residues. V was cut by 0 bases and J by 3 bases, with 8 bases left in between. CDR3 DNA sequence: TGCGCCAGCAGCTTGGGCAGGGGAACAGATACGCAGTATTTT. Translation: CASSLGRGTDTQYF.

The chain links TRBV11-2 to TRBJ1-1; D ambiguous. CDR1 and CDR2 from the germline V gene are SGHAT and FQNNGV. CDR3 length: 17 amino acids. V lost 0 bases to trimming and J lost 1 base, with 15 bases between them. CDR3 nucleotide sequence: TGTGCCAGCAGCTTAGATCCCCAACGACTCGCGAACACTGAAGCTTTCTTT. Its protein product is CASSLDPQRLANTEAFF.

Notes on this clone: A junction end diverges from the germline sequence, so it may reflect a read error. The rearrangement uses TRBV7-7 and TRBJ2-3; 8 bases fit TRBD1. This CDR3 comprises 15 residues. Per germline, CDR1 SSHAT and CDR2 FNYEAQ (reference sequence). The CDR3 here is CASSFGTGSTDTQYF. The CDR3 coding sequence is TGTGCTAGCAGCTTTGGGACAGGAAGCACAGATACGCAGTATTTT.

The CDR3 nucleotides read TGTGCCAGCAGTTCCCTAGACGCACGCTCCTACGAGCAGTACTTC. It encodes CASSSLDARSYEQYF. The chain uses TRBV6-6 and TRBJ2-7; D remains ambiguous. Germline values: CDR1 MNHNY, CDR2 SVGAGI (reference sequence). The CDR3 totals 15 residues. The ends were cut back, 4 bases at V and 0 bases at J, with 13 bases in the middle.

Details on this clone: The junction differs from germline at one of its ends, possibly a read error. The V call is TRBV5-1, the J call TRBJ2-1; D ambiguous. Germline lookup yields CDR1 SGHRS and CDR2 YFSETQ. This CDR3 region has 14 residues. This CDR3 is CVSSLGPPGNEQFF. Here the CDR3 DNA reads TGCGTCAGCAGCTTAGGCCCTCCGGGCAATGAGCAGTTCTTC.

V and J are TRBV7-9 and TRBJ1-2; 10 bases map to TRBD1. J lost 7 bases, V lost 1 base, and 3 bases had no gene match. The germline CDR1 and CDR2 sequences are SEHNR and FQNEAQ (reference sequence). The CDR3 length is 14 residues. CDR3 sequence (DNA): TGTGCCAGCAGCTTAGGACAGGGGGCGGTTGGCTACACCTTC. Translating gives CASSLGQGAVGYTF.

This chain connects TRBV9 to TRBJ2-7; 8 nucleotides match TRBD2. Per the germline V gene, CDR1 is SGDLS and CDR2 is YYNGEE. Unmatched junction bases numbered 2, after V lost 2 bases and J lost 1 base. The CDR3 contains 14 residues. CDR3: CASSVASGSYEQYF. The CDR3 coding sequence is TGTGCCAGCAGCGTCGCTAGCGGGTCCTACGAGCAGTACTTC.

This chain connects TRBV7-9 to TRBJ2-1; perhaps TRBD2 as D (6 bases). Germline lookup yields CDR1 SEHNR and CDR2 FQNEAQ (reference sequence). The CDR3 runs to 16 residues. Between the trimmed V and J ends, which lost 5 bases and 3 bases, there was a span of 17 bases. CDR3 protein: CASSTKLAENYNEQFF. The CDR3 nucleotides read TGTGCCAGCAGCACCAAATTAGCGGAGAACTACAATGAGCAGTTCTTC.

This clone was seen once. V is TRBV5-4 and J is TRBJ2-7; 8 positions match TRBD1. The CDR3 is 15 amino acids. The germline V gene encodes CDR1 SGHNT and CDR2 YYREEE (reference sequence). With V trimmed by 3 bases and J by 5 bases, 10 bases remained unmatched. CDR3 residues: CASSSEDRGVHEQYF. The CDR3 region has the DNA TGTGCCAGCAGCTCGGAAGACAGGGGTGTCCACGAGCAGTACTTC.

This rearrangement joins TRBV29-1 to TRBJ1-4, with a possible D match to TRBD1 (5 bases). V lost 4 bases and J 6 bases, leaving 12 bases between the germline ends. This CDR3 comprises 13 residues. CDR1 is SQVTM and CDR2 is ANQGSEA in the germline V gene. CDR3: CSVGAQGDEKLFF. CDR3 sequence (DNA): TGCAGCGTTGGGGCCCAGGGTGATGAAAAACTGTTTTTT.

This clone has a handful of counts. V gene TRBV7-2 combines with J gene TRBJ2-7; maybe TRBD1 (7 bases). Germline-derived CDR1 and CDR2 are SGHTA and FQGNSA. This CDR3 contains 15 residues. V lost 3 bases and J lost 3, with 15 bases in between. CDR3 sequence (DNA): TGTGCCAGCAGCTTGGACAGGACTACCCACTACGAGCAGTACTTC. Its translation is CASSLDRTTHYEQYF.

J is TRBJ2-3 and V is TRBV4-2, with TRBD2 as a possible D gene (6 bases). The V and J ends lost 0 bases and 4 bases respectively, with 14 bases between them. This CDR3 has 16 residues. CDR1 is LGHNA and CDR2 is YNFKEQ in the germline V gene. The CDR3 spells CASSQEATSSADTQYF. In DNA form, the CDR3 reads TGTGCCAGCAGCCAAGAAGCTACGTCTAGCGCAGATACGCAGTATTTT.

Comments on this clone: One junction end does not reproduce the germline sequence, and a read error may be involved. The chain couples TRBV28 to TRBJ2-2; 11 bases fit TRBD2. Germline loops: CDR1 MDHEN, CDR2 SYDVKM. The CDR3 extends over 16 amino acids. CDR3 region: CASSYSGTSGPGELFF. CDR3 DNA sequence: TGTGCCAGCAGTTACTCAGGGACTAGCGGCCCCGGTGAGCTGTTTTTT.

V is TRBV28 and J is TRBJ2-7; 11 bases are shared with TRBD1. There are 15 residues in the CDR3. Germline loops: CDR1 MDHEN, CDR2 SYDVKM. J gave up 5 bases and V 5 bases, and 8 bases lay outside the gene matches. The CDR3 spells CASSPWTGGYHEQYF. CDR3 sequence (DNA): TGTGCCAGCAGTCCCTGGACAGGGGGCTACCACGAGCAGTACTTC.

This chain links TRBV10-3 with TRBJ1-2; D is undetermined. V was pared by 2 bases and J by 0 bases, with 13 bases between. The CDR3 covers 16 residues. CDR1 is ENHRY, CDR2 SYGVKD, per germline. The CDR3 spells CAISESSGIPNYGYTF. The CDR3, as DNA: TGTGCCATCAGTGAGAGCAGCGGCATCCCTAACTATGGCTACACCTTC.

In its sample, this clone was seen once. V is TRBV4-1 and J is TRBJ1-5; TRBD1 matches at 10 bases. The junction had 12 bases not matched to a gene; V was cut back by 5 bases and J by 8 bases. The CDR3 is made up of 16 amino acids. Germline values: CDR1 MGHRA, CDR2 YSYEKL. CDR3 protein: CASSSGTGTGVEPQHF. DNA of the CDR3: TGCGCCAGCAGCTCTGGGACCGGGACAGGGGTCGAGCCCCAGCATTTT.

The chain carries TRBV7-2 and TRBJ2-1; TRBD2 matches 14 bases. V was pared by 8 bases and J by 0 bases, with 12 bases of the junction left unmatched. CDR3 length: 19 amino acids. In germline, CDR1 is SGHTA, CDR2 FQGNSA. The CDR3 region has the DNA TGTGCCAGCGGGGGTTCCGGGACTAGCGGGAGACGCTCCTACAATGAGCAGTTCTTC. This sequence encodes CASGGSGTSGRRSYNEQFF.

This rearrangement joins TRBV9 to TRBJ2-2, with TRBD2 matching over 10 bases. J gave up 6 bases and V 0 bases, and 2 bases lay outside the gene matches. The CDR3 loop spans 15 amino acids. Germline V CDR1 and CDR2: SGDLS, YYNGEE. The CDR3 sequence is CASSVEGLASGELFF. DNA of the CDR3: TGTGCCAGCAGCGTAGAGGGACTAGCGTCCGGGGAGCTGTTTTTT.

The chain employs TRBV4-1 and TRBJ2-1; 11 bases are shared with TRBD2. With 1 base clipped from V and 2 bases from J, the junction kept 1 base outside the gene matches. CDR1 MGHRA and CDR2 YSYEKL come from the germline V gene. The CDR3 is 16 residues long. The DNA for the CDR3 is TGCGCCAGCAGCCAAGGGGGACTAGCGGCCTACAATGAGCAGTTCTTC. Its translation is CASSQGGLAAYNEQFF.

V is TRBV19 and J is TRBJ2-2; 11 nucleotides agree with TRBD2. J was trimmed by 8 bases and V by 3 bases; bases with no gene match: 5. Germline V lookup: CDR1 LNHDA, CDR2 SQIVND (reference sequence). This CDR3 has 15 amino acids. The CDR3 coding sequence is TGTGCCAGTAGTATGACTAGCGGGATAGGGGGGGAGCTGTTTTTT. This encodes CASSMTSGIGGELFF.

V usage is TRBV7-2 and J usage is TRBJ2-7; no definite D call. CDR3 length equals 13 residues. From germline, CDR1 is SGHTA and CDR2 FQGNSA. The V gene lost 4 bases and the J gene lost 1 base, with 8 bases spanning the gap. CDR3 coding DNA: TGTGCCAGCAGCTCCCCACGGTCCTACGAGCAGTACTTC. Protein: CASSSPRSYEQYF.

This chain connects TRBV4-2 to TRBJ2-7; 11 nucleotides line up with TRBD2. The CDR3 is made up of 15 amino acids. V lost 2 bases, J lost 2 bases, and 2 bases stayed unmatched. Per germline, CDR1 LGHNA and CDR2 YNFKEQ. The CDR3 DNA follows: TGTGCCAGCAGCCAACGACTAGCGGGGCCCTACGAGCAGTACTTC. This encodes CASSQRLAGPYEQYF.

The V gene is TRBV6-5, the J gene TRBJ2-2; TRBD1 matches 8 bases. Germline CDR1 reads MNHEY; CDR2 reads SVGAGI. The V gene end was trimmed by 2 bases and the J gene end by 1 base; junction bases not matched to a gene: 3. The CDR3 runs to 16 residues. CDR3 region: CASSYQGQGNTGELFF. The CDR3 DNA follows: TGTGCCAGCAGTTACCAAGGACAGGGGAACACCGGGGAGCTGTTTTTT.

The chain carries TRBV19 and TRBJ2-7; D perhaps matches TRBD1 (6 bases). CDR3 size: 14 residues. V lost 6 bases and J lost 2, with 14 bases in between. Germline assignment: CDR1 LNHDA and CDR2 SQIVND (reference sequence). CDR3 nucleotide sequence: TGTGCCAGTAGGCCCCAGGGGATACCCTACGAGCAGTACTTC. This sequence encodes CASRPQGIPYEQYF. The full variable domain, rest sourced from reference TRBV19 and TRBJ2-7, is DGGITQSPKYLFRKEGQNVTLSCEQNLNHDAMYWYRQDPGQGLRLIYYSQIVNDFQKGDIAEGYSVSREKKESFPLTVTSAQKNPTAFYLCASRPQGIPYEQYFGPGTRLTVT.

The J gene is TRBJ2-7, the V gene TRBV5-1; no reliable D call. The germline gives CDR1 SGHRS, CDR2 YFSETQ. V was pared by 4 bases and J by 4 bases, with 9 bases between. CDR3 length equals 12 residues. In DNA form, the CDR3 reads TGCGCCAGCAGCGCTGGAGCGTACGAGCAGTACTTC. It specifies CASSAGAYEQYF.

Only a few counts were recorded for this clone. The chain combines TRBV14 with TRBJ2-2, with a weak D call TRBD1 (5 bases). Trimming pared 1 base from V and 7 bases from J, leaving 10 bases between. The CDR3 runs 14 residues. The germline gives CDR1 SGHDN, CDR2 FVKESK. CDR3 DNA sequence: TGTGCCAGCAGCCAAGCAAAAGGGGTCGGGGAGCTGTTTTTT. Amino acids: CASSQAKGVGELFF. Variable domain in full (rest from reference TRBV14 and TRBJ2-2): EAGVTQFPSHSVIEKGQTVTLRCDPISGHDNLYWYRRVMGKEIKFLLHFVKESKQDESGMPNNRFLAERTGGTYSTLKVQPAELEDSGVYFCASSQAKGVGELFFGEGSRLTVL.

This clone was detected only a few times. V and J are TRBV29-1 and TRBJ2-5; 8 positions match TRBD1. Trimming cost V 4 bases and J 4 bases; bases outside gene matches: 5. Per the germline V gene, CDR1 is SQVTM and CDR2 is ANQGSEA. CDR3 length: 13 amino acids. CDR3 sequence: CSVVAGGRETQYF. The CDR3, as DNA: TGCAGCGTTGTGGCAGGGGGCAGAGAGACCCAGTACTTC.